The 9 T cell receptor beta chains below all came from one sample that was sequenced in a study of memory CD4+ T cells and cytomegalovirus serostatus (dated by TCRdb to between 2019 and 2020). Library prep was done by the immunoSEQ multiplex PCR assay. TCRdb re-hosts the immuneACCESS table, in-frame sequences only. Its copies lack some clones; in the studies checked, an unresolved V gene accounts for under half of them, and the cause for the rest is not known. Recorded for this sample are about 82,000 clones; around 80% of them occurred a single time. Together, the top ten hold about 0.72% of the sample. A FACSAria II was used to sort memory CD4+ T cells, defined as single viable CD3+CD4+CD8-CD45RO+ cells. Sequencing was done on a sample of memory CD4+ T cells from blood. These receptors all stem from an adult in good health and CMV-seronegative.

As concerns this clone: One end of the junction does not line up with germline, which may come from a read error. The chain carries TRBV11-3 and TRBJ2-7; D is ambiguous. This CDR3 is built from 13 residues. Germline V gene data show CDR1 as SGHNT and CDR2 as YENEEA. DNA of the CDR3: TGTGCCGGCAGCTTGTCGTCCGACTACGAGCAGTACTTC. Translating gives CAGSLSSDYEQYF.

The rearrangement links TRBV15 to TRBJ1-4; no clear D. The V gene lost 5 bases and the J gene lost 3 bases, with 7 bases spanning the gap. CDR3 size: 13 residues. Germline loops: CDR1 LNHNV, CDR2 YYDKDF (reference sequence). The CDR3 protein is CATSFGPNEKLFF. As DNA, the CDR3 is TGTGCCACCAGCTTTGGGCCTAATGAAAAACTGTTTTTT.

V gene TRBV5-8 combines with J gene TRBJ1-2; 10 bases are a match to TRBD1. The CDR3 covers 19 residues. The V gene's germline CDR1 is SGHTS and CDR2 YDEGEE. The V and J ends lost 2 bases and 4 bases, in that order; junction bases with no gene match: 17. The CDR3 region has the DNA TGTGCCAGCAGCTTTCGGGCCCGACAGGGGGCCGCCCGATTCTATGGCTACACCTTC. It codes for CASSFRARQGAARFYGYTF.

This rearrangement joins TRBV6-5 to TRBJ1-3, with 10 bases identical to TRBD1. Germline CDR1 and CDR2: MNHEY and SVGAGI. V shed 0 bases, J shed 7 bases, and the junction held 6 bases outside the gene matches. The CDR3 is made up of 16 amino acids. CDR3 in DNA: TGTGCCAGCAGTTACTCAGGGACAGGGGTGAGGAACACCATATATTTT. Translating gives CASSYSGTGVRNTIYF.

This chain joins TRBV6-5 and TRBJ2-3; 8 bases line up with TRBD2. This CDR3 contains 14 residues. The J segment lost 2 bases and the V segment lost 4 bases, leaving 2 bases of the junction unmatched. Germline V gives CDR1 MNHEY, CDR2 SVGAGI. CDR3 coding DNA: TGTGCCAGCAGTTCGGGGGGGGCCACAGATACGCAGTATTTT. Protein: CASSSGGATDTQYF.

This clone appeared a few times. The chain couples TRBV6-5 to TRBJ2-2; D ambiguous. CDR3 length: 12 residues. V lost 0 bases to trimming and J lost 7 bases, with 3 bases between them. The germline gives CDR1 MNHEY, CDR2 SVGAGI. This CDR3 is CASSYSGGELFF. CDR3 nucleotides: TGTGCCAGCAGTTACTCAGGCGGGGAGCTGTTTTTT.

The chain couples TRBV7-8 to TRBJ1-2, with D possibly matching TRBD1 (6 bases). CDR3 size: 14 residues. Trimming stripped 4 bases from V and 2 bases from J, with 11 bases between. The V gene's germline CDR1 is SGHVS and CDR2 FQNEAQ. The CDR3 DNA reads as TGTGCCAGCAGCTCCAGACAGGAGAACTATGGCTACACCTTC. It encodes CASSSRQENYGYTF.

The CDR3 region is CASSPAGLAIEQYF. CDR3 sequence (DNA): TGCGCCAGCAGCCCCGCGGGACTAGCCATCGAGCAGTACTTC. This rearrangement joins TRBV5-1 to TRBJ2-7; 9 nucleotides align to TRBD2. Germline V gene lookup returns CDR1 SGHRS and CDR2 YFSETQ. There are 14 residues in the CDR3. The junction had 8 bases not matched to a gene; V was cut back by 4 bases and J by 6 bases.

CDR3 protein: CASSSPGQVFIDTQYF. CDR3 sequence (DNA): TGTGCCAGCAGCTCCCCCGGACAGGTTTTTATAGATACGCAGTATTTT. The rearrangement joins TRBV11-2 to TRBJ2-3; 7 bases align to TRBD1. CDR3 size: 16 residues. Germline V gene data show CDR1 as SGHAT and CDR2 as FQNNGV. Losses at the gene ends were 4 bases for V and 5 bases for J; bases not matched to a gene: 12.